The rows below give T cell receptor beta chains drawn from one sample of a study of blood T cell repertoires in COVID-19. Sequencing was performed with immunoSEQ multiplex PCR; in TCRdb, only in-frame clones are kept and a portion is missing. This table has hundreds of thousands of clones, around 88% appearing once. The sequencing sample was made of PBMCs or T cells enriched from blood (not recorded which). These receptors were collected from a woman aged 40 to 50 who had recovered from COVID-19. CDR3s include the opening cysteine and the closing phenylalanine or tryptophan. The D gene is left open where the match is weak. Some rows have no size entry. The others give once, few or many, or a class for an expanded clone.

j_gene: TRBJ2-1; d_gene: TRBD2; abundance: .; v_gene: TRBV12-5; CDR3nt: TGTGCTAGTGGTCACGGACTAGCGGACTACAATGAGCAGTTCTTC; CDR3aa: CASGHGLADYNEQFF
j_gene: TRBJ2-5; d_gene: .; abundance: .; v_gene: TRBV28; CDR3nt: TGTGCCAGCACCCCAGGGGGGAAAGAGACCCAGTACTTC; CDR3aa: CASTPGGKETQYF
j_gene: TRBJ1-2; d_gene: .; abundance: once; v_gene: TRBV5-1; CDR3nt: TGCGCCAGCAGCTGGGACACCCGGAACAACTATGGCTACACCTTC; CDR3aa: CASSWDTRNNYGYTF
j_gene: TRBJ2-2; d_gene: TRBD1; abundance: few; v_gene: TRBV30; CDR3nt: TGTGCCTGGGGAGGACAGGGACGCACCGGGGAGCTGTTTTTT; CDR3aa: CAWGGQGRTGELFF
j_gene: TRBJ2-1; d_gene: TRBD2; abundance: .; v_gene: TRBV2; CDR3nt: TGTGCCAGCTGGGGCGGGAGCTCCTACAATGAGCAGTTCTTC; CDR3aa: CASWGGSSYNEQFF
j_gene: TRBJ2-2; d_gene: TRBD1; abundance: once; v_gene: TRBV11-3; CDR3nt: TGTGCCAGCAGCTTTAGCAGGGGGCGGACCGGGGAGCTGTTTTTT; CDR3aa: CASSFSRGRTGELFF
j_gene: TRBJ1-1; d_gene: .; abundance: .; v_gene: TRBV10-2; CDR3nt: TGCGCCAGCAGTGAGACGAGGAACACTGAAGCTTTCTTT; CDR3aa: CASSETRNTEAFF
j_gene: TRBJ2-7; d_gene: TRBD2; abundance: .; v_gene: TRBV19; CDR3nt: TGTGCCAGTAGTACACAAGCGGGAGGAAGCTACGAGCAGTACTTC; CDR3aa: CASSTQAGGSYEQYF
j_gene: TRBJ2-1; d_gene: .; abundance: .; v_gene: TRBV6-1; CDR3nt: TGTGCCAGCAGCATACTAGATGAGCAGTTCTTC; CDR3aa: CASSILDEQFF
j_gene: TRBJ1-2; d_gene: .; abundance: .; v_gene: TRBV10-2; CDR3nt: TGCGCCAGCAGTGACCCCCTCGGCGGAGACTATGGCTACACCTTC; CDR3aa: CASSDPLGGDYGYTF
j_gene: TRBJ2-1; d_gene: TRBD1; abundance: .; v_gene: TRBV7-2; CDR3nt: TGTGCCAGCAGCCCCCCGGACAGGGACAATGAGCAGTTCTTC; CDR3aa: CASSPPDRDNEQFF
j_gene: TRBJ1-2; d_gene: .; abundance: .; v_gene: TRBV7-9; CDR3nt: TGTGCCAGCAGCTTAGGACAGCTTTATGGCTACACCTTC; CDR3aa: CASSLGQLYGYTF
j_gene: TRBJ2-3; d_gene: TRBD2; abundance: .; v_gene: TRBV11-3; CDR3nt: TGTGCCAGCAAGGGTAGCGGGTCCACAGATACGCAGTATTTT; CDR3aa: CASKGSGSTDTQYF
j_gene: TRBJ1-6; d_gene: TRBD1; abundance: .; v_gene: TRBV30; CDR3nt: TGTGCCTGGAAGGGGACAGGGTTTTCACCCCTCCACTTT; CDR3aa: CAWKGTGFSPLHF
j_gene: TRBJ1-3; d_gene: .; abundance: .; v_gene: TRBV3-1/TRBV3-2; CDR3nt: TGTGCCAGCAGCCACGGAGCAGGCCTCGGCGGGGACACCATATATTTT; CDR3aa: CASSHGAGLGGDTIYF
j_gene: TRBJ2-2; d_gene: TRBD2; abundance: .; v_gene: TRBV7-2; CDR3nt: TGTGCCAGCAGCTTAGTTAGCGGGTCCACCGGGGAGCTGTTTTTT; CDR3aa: CASSLVSGSTGELFF
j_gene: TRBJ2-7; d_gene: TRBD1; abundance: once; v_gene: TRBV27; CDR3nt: TGTGCCAGCAGACACGACAGGGGGCTTTACGAGCAGTACTTC; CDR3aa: CASRHDRGLYEQYF
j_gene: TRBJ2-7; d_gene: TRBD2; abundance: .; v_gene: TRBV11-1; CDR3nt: TGTGCCAGCAGCTTAGTGGCTAGCGGGGCCGTCGAGCAGTACTTC; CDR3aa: CASSLVASGAVEQYF
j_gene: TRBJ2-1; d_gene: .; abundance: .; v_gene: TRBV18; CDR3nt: TGTGCCAGCTCACCAGCGGACAGCTCCTACAATGAGCAGTTCTTC; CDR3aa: CASSPADSSYNEQFF
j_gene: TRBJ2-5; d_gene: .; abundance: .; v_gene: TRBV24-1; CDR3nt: TGTGCCACCAGTGATCCTGCCCCAGGACAACGAAAGGGGGAGACCCAGTACTTC; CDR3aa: CATSDPAPGQRKGETQYF
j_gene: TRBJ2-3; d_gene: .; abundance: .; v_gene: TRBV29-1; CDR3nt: TGCAGCGTAACTAGGGGGTGGTCAGATACGCAGTATTTT; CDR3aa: CSVTRGWSDTQYF
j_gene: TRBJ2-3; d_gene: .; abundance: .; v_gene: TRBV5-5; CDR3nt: TGTGCCAGCAGCTACCGAACTAGCAGAGATACGCAGTATTTT; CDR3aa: CASSYRTSRDTQYF
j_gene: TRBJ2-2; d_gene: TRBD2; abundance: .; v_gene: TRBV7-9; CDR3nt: TGTGCCAGCAGCTTACTCTCCAGCGGGAGAGTCACCGGGGAGCTGTTTTTT; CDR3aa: CASSLLSSGRVTGELFF
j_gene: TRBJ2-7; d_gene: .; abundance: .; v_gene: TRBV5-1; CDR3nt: TGCGCCAGCAGCCAAGCCCCAGGACAGATGAATTACGAGCAGTACTTC; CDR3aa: CASSQAPGQMNYEQYF
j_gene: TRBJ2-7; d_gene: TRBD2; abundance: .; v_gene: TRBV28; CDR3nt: TGTGCCAGCAGTTCGATTAGCGGGAGGTCCTACGAGCAGTACTTC; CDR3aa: CASSSISGRSYEQYF
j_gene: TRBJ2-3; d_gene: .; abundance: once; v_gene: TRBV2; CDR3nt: TGTGCCAGCAGTCCGTCGACAGGCGGGGATACGCAGTATTTT; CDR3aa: CASSPSTGGDTQYF